The clone carrying this TCR beta chain appeared once. No antigen is known for it. This sample was taken from a study of T cell responses to AZD1222 COVID-19 vaccine. Study background: Pooled together were second doses at about 4 or about 12 weeks. Study-wide results and limits: No repertoire was sampled before or during the peak T cell response, only after it. Females outnumbered males among donors, who were mostly white British; clonal diversity was possibly underestimated.

With 0 bases removed from V and 4 bases from J, the gap between germline ends came to 13 bases. CDR1 is SGHRS, CDR2 YFSETQ, per germline. The CDR3 has 15 amino acids. Produced via immunoSEQ multiplex PCR; TCRdb's table is partial and in-frame only. The repertoire holds roughly 180,000 clones, 94% seen once, with approximately 0.69% in the top ten. The rearrangement links TRBV5-1 to TRBJ1-2; the D gene is possibly TRBD1 (5 bases). The sequence came from an adult in good health. Sequenced here: peripheral blood, sampled on day 0 of AZD1222 vaccination. As DNA, the CDR3 is TGCGCCAGCAGCTTGGCGGTGGGGGGTGCCTATGGCTACACCTTC. Protein sequence: CASSLAVGGAYGYTF.